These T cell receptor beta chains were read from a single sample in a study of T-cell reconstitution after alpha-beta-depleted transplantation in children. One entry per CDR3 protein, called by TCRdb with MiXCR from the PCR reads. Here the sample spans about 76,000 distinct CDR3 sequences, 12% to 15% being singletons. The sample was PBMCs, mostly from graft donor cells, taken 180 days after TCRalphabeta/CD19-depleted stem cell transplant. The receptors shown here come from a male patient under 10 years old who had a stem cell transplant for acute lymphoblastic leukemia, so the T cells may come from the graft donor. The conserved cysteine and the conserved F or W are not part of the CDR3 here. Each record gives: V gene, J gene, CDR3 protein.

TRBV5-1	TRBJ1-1	ASSLHQANTEAF
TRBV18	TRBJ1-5	ASSPADGNQPQH
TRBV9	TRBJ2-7	ASGQGAREQY
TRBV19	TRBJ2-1	ASSIHAGWDYNEQF
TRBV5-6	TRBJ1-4	ASSWGTAVNEKLF
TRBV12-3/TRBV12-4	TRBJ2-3	TSSLRTSGGRGTDTQY
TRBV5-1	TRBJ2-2	ASSLQGTGELF
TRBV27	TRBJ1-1	ASSLGGWAQNTEAF
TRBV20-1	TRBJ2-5	SASDRGLAGFQETQY
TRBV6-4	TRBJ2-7	AIKGTDSYEQY
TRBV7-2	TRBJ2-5	ASSLVASGGQETQY
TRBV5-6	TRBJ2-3	ASSLDGSTDTQY
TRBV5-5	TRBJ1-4	ASSSWVTQEKLF
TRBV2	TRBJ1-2	ASSEALPVN
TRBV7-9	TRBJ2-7	ASSLADTSYEQY
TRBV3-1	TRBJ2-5	ASSHRGALSQETQY
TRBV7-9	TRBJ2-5	ASSLGGTYQETQY
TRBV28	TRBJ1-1	ASGPRGLIGTEAF
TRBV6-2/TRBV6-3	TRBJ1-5	ASGTGVNQPQH
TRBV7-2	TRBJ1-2	ASSLASAHGDT
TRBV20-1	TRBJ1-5	SAIVGAHNQPQH
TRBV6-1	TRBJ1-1	ASTPGRNTEAF
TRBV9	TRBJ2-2	ASSVAGTGNTGELF
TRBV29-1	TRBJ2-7	SVNAGTYEQY
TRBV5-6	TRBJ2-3	ASGPRTDTQY
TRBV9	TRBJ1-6	ASSVGPGHYNSPLH
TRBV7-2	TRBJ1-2	AFGAGRLYGYT
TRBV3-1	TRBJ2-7	ASSQVPSGSSYEQY
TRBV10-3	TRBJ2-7	AISELRQGYEQY
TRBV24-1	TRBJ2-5	ATSDLSATQY
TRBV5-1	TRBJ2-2	ASSLSGQGTGELF
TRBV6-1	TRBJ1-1	AASRTGHTEAF
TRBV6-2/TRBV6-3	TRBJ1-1	ASSLELNTEAF
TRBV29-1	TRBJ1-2	SVTDSFNYGYT
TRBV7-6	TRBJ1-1	ASSFTGVDTEAF
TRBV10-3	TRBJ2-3	AINPTKTHKGTDTQY
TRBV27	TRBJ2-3	ASLGGQFTDTQY
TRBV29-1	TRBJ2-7	SVEVPGQLDYEQY
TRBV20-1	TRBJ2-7	SASGDAGNLGGYEQY
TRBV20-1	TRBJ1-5	SAPLTHYSNQPQH
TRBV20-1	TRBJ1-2	SASSQGNYGYT
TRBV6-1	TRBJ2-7	ASFRSGTGYEQY
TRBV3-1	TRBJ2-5	ASSQVWRIRETQY